The 31 T cell receptor beta chains given below trace back to one sample, sequenced in a study of shared clonotypes between healthy human individuals. TCRdb's table, derived via immunoSEQ multiplex PCR, lists solely in-frame clones and lacks some. The table has approximately 2,000,000 clones, 85% to 95% seen once. CD45RO-negative CD8 cells positively selected for CCR7 made up the naive population, which excluded terminally differentiated effector memory CD45RA+ cells. Source material: naive CD8+ T cells from PBMCs. These receptors came from a man aged 18 to 30 in good health. Some clones in this sample may be carry-over from other donors' samples.

The genes are TRBV28 and TRBJ1-5; no definite D call. The CDR3 covers 9 residues. The germline CDR1 and CDR2 sequences are MDHEN and SYDVKM. V was pared by 10 bases and J by 7 bases, with 5 bases between. CDR3 DNA sequence: TGTGCCACCTCGCAGCCCCAGCATTTT. Its translation is CATSQPQHF.

This chain uses TRBV27 with TRBJ1-1, with D possibly TRBD1 on 6 matching bases. This CDR3 is built from 16 residues. Trimming pared 0 bases from V and 3 bases from J, leaving 14 bases between. CDR1 and CDR2 from the germline V gene are MNHEY and SMNVEV (reference sequence). This CDR3 is CASSLSPGEEDTEAFF. CDR3 nucleotides: TGTGCCAGCAGTTTATCACCAGGGGAGGAGGACACTGAAGCTTTCTTT.

This clone occurred once. The rearrangement uses TRBV28 and TRBJ2-3; 11 nucleotides line up with TRBD2. V lost 6 bases to trimming and J lost 4 bases; unmatched junction nucleotides: 12. CDR1 and CDR2 from the germline V gene are MDHEN and SYDVKM. This CDR3 has 17 amino acids. The CDR3 sequence: CASRPGLAEGVSDTQYF. The CDR3 DNA is TGTGCCAGCAGACCGGGACTAGCGGAGGGGGTATCAGATACGCAGTATTTT.

The chain employs TRBV1 and TRBJ2-1; the table's D call TRBD2 went unverified against the DNA. TRBV1 is termed a pseudogene. The CDR3 is made up of 17 amino acids. CDR3 sequence reads: CTSSQQFSGRTDNEQFF. CDR3 nucleotide sequence: TGCACCAGCAGCCAACAATTTAGCGGGAGGACCGACAATGAGCAGTTCTTC.

This clone has just one count. This sequence joins TRBV11-2 and TRBJ1-4, with D perhaps TRBD1 (5 bases). V was pared by 7 bases and J by 7 bases, with 19 bases between. Germline V CDR1 and CDR2: SGHAT, FQNNGV. The CDR3 length is 15 residues. CDR3 sequence reads: CASTSGALWGEKLFF. Written as DNA, the CDR3 is TGTGCCAGCACCTCCGGGGCTCTATGGGGTGAAAAACTGTTTTTT.

The chain combines TRBV7-9 with TRBJ2-1; 7 bases fit TRBD1. The CDR3 runs to 16 residues. The germline V gene encodes CDR1 SEHNR and CDR2 FQNEAQ (reference sequence). The V gene end was trimmed by 1 base and the J gene end by 4 bases; junction bases not matched to a gene: 7. Here the CDR3 DNA reads TGTGCCAGCAGCTTAGTCGGCAGGGGGTCTTACAATGAGCAGTTCTTC. This codes for CASSLVGRGSYNEQFF.

The chain links TRBV5-8 to TRBJ1-3; D is undetermined. The CDR3 has 15 amino acids. Trimming left V 3 bases short and J 0 bases short, with 10 bases between. CDR1 is SGHTS, CDR2 YDEGEE, per germline. The DNA for the CDR3 is TGTGCCAGCAGCTCTTCAAGGAGCTCTGGAAACACCATATATTTT. It is translated as CASSSSRSSGNTIYF.

The table lists this clone with a count of one. The V gene is TRBV19, the J gene TRBJ2-3; D may be TRBD2 (5 bases). Germline V CDR1 and CDR2: LNHDA, SQIVND (reference sequence). V was shortened by 7 bases and J by 0 bases, with 14 bases between the two germline ends. This CDR3 comprises 15 residues. The CDR3 nucleotides are TGTGCCAGTAAAGGTGTCGCGGGCAGCACAGATACGCAGTATTTT. It yields the protein CASKGVAGSTDTQYF.

CDR3 nucleotides: TGCGCCAGCAGCCAAGATTGGGGAACAGCGCGCTCTGGGGCCAACGTCCTGACTTTC. This gives the protein CASSQDWGTARSGANVLTF. The chain joins TRBV4-1 to TRBJ2-6; no clear D. Trimming removed 0 bases from V and 0 bases from J, with 15 bases in between. CDR3 length: 19 amino acids. Germline lookup yields CDR1 MGHRA and CDR2 YSYEKL.

The chain combines TRBV15 with TRBJ2-7; D is unclear. Germline V gene sequence: CDR1 LNHNV, CDR2 YYDKDF (reference sequence). Trimming pared 4 bases from V and 6 bases from J, leaving 16 bases between. The length of the CDR3 is 14 residues. This CDR3 reads CATSTERHRSEQYF. Here the CDR3 DNA reads TGTGCCACCAGCACCGAACGGCATCGCTCCGAGCAGTACTTC.

V and J are TRBV27 and TRBJ1-1; TRBD1 is a possible D gene (6 bases). The ends were cut back, 5 bases at V and 4 bases at J, with 11 bases in the middle. CDR1 is MNHEY and CDR2 is SMNVEV in the germline V gene (reference sequence). The length of the CDR3 is 13 residues. Here the CDR3 DNA reads TGTGCCAGCAGTCCGGGGGCTGCCACTGAAGCTTTCTTT. Translation gives CASSPGAATEAFF.

The rearrangement links TRBV27 to TRBJ2-3, with TRBD2 matching over 10 bases. V shed 1 base, J shed 14 bases, and the junction held 12 bases outside the gene matches. Looked up from germline, CDR1 is MNHEY and CDR2 is SMNVEV (reference sequence). The CDR3 sequence is 15 residues long. This chain's CDR3 is CASSLYIAGGVRRYF. As DNA, the CDR3 is TGTGCCAGCAGTTTATACATAGCGGGAGGCGTCCGTCGGTATTTT.

The CDR3: CSVRSSESPTGNTIYF. In nucleotides, the CDR3 is TGCAGCGTCCGCTCATCGGAAAGCCCGACTGGAAACACCATATATTTT. J is TRBJ1-3 and V is TRBV29-1; D unresolved. This CDR3 has 16 amino acids. V was clipped by 6 bases and J by 2 bases, with 20 bases between them. CDR1 and CDR2 (germline): SQVTM, ANQGSEA.

The rearrangement links TRBV7-9 to TRBJ2-5, with D possibly being TRBD2 (5 bases). Trimming shortened V by 7 bases and J by 3 bases, and 12 bases separated the two germline ends. The CDR3 has 13 amino acids. The germline V gene has CDR1 SEHNR and CDR2 FQNEAQ (reference sequence). CDR3 amino acids: CASIRFGEETQYF. The CDR3 DNA is TGTGCCAGCATCCGGTTCGGGGAAGAGACCCAGTACTTC.

The chain combines TRBV11-2 with TRBJ2-7; TRBD1 matches at 7 bases. The CDR3 covers 13 residues. J lost 0 bases, V lost 8 bases, and 4 bases had no gene match. The germline CDR1 and CDR2 sequences are SGHAT and FQNNGV. Here the CDR3 DNA reads TGTGCCAGCTTTTCAGGGGGCTCCTACGAGCAGTACTTC. This encodes CASFSGGSYEQYF.

In its sample, this clone was seen once. The chain has TRBV29-1 and TRBJ1-2; unclear D gene. From germline, CDR1 is SQVTM and CDR2 ANQGSEA. V lost 0 bases to trimming and J lost 2 bases, with 10 bases between them. This CDR3 is 14 amino acids long. The DNA of the CDR3 is TGCAGCGTTGAAGAAGAACGTTGGAACTATGGCTACACCTTC. As protein: CSVEEERWNYGYTF.

The genes are TRBV27 and TRBJ2-5; 8 bases line up with TRBD1. Germline loops: CDR1 MNHEY, CDR2 SMNVEV (reference sequence). Losses at the gene ends were 5 bases for V and 5 bases for J; bases not matched to a gene: 7. CDR3 size: 14 residues. The CDR3 DNA follows: TGTGCCAGCAGTCCAGACAGGGGTATGGAGACCCAGTACTTC. Its protein is CASSPDRGMETQYF.

DNA for the CDR3: TGTGCCAGCAGTGTGGGACAGGGAAGAACTGAAGCTTTCTTT. Translation gives CASSVGQGRTEAFF. V gene TRBV28 combines with J gene TRBJ1-1, with 9 positions matching TRBD1. With V trimmed by 5 bases and J by 5 bases, 6 bases remained unmatched. The germline V gene has CDR1 MDHEN and CDR2 SYDVKM. The CDR3 is 14 amino acids.

This sequence joins TRBV7-9 and TRBJ2-1; 8 nucleotides match TRBD2. The germline gives CDR1 SEHNR, CDR2 FQNEAQ (reference sequence). V gave up 1 base and J gave up 9 bases; unmatched junction bases: 8. This CDR3 is 15 amino acids long. CDR3 in amino acids: CASSLVISGALEQFF. The CDR3 bases are TGTGCCAGCAGCTTAGTGATTAGCGGGGCACTTGAGCAGTTCTTC.

This sequence joins TRBV27 and TRBJ2-7, with D possibly matching TRBD1 (5 bases). In germline, CDR1 is MNHEY, CDR2 SMNVEV (reference sequence). This CDR3 spans 14 amino acids. The ends were cut back, 5 bases at V and 1 base at J, with 12 bases in the middle. CDR3 region: CASSARTQSYEQYF. The CDR3 DNA reads TGTGCCAGCAGTGCCCGGACACAATCCTACGAGCAGTACTTC.

The CDR3 region is CASSPLLDRLDRGYTF. The CDR3 DNA follows: TGTGCCAGCAGTCCGTTACTGGACAGGCTGGATCGGGGCTACACCTTC. J is TRBJ1-2 and V is TRBV28, with TRBD1 matching over 7 bases. Germline lookup yields CDR1 MDHEN and CDR2 SYDVKM. The CDR3 is 16 amino acids. V dropped 5 bases and J dropped 8; count of bases not matched to a gene: 17.

The rearrangement uses TRBV19 and TRBJ1-5, with D unresolved. The CDR3 contains 13 residues. V gave up 5 bases and J gave up 1 base, with 6 bases separating them. Per the germline V gene, CDR1 is LNHDA and CDR2 is SQIVND (reference sequence). The DNA of the CDR3 is TGTGCCAGTAGTTTTTGGAGCAATCAGCCCCAGCATTTT. Translating it yields CASSFWSNQPQHF.

The J gene is TRBJ1-1, the V gene TRBV5-8, with 7 bases aligning to TRBD1. The CDR3 contains 14 residues. J gave up 4 bases and V 0 bases, and 3 bases lay outside the gene matches. Germline V gene lookup returns CDR1 SGHTS and CDR2 YDEGEE. The CDR3 DNA is TGTGCCAGCAGCTTGGGACAGGGCGGCACTGAAGCTTTCTTT. Translation gives CASSLGQGGTEAFF. Based on the CDR3 plus reference TRBV5-8 and TRBJ1-1, the full variable domain is EAGVTQSPTHLIKTRGQQATLRCSPISGHTSVYWYQQALGLGLQFLLWYDEGEERNRGNFPPRFSGRQFPNYSSELNVNALELEDSALYLCASSLGQGGTEAFFGQGTRLTVV.

This clone was found once. The chain joins TRBV4-1 to TRBJ2-7, with 9 bases identical to TRBD2. J lost 4 bases, V lost 0 bases, and 7 bases had no gene match. The CDR3 totals 16 residues. CDR1 is MGHRA, CDR2 YSYEKL, per germline. The CDR3 DNA sequence: TGCGCCAGCAGCCAAGATGCGGGGGGGACATCTTACGAGCAGTACTTC. It yields the protein CASSQDAGGTSYEQYF.

The chain carries TRBV29-1 and TRBJ1-2; 9 bases align to TRBD1. The junction had 5 bases not matched to a gene; V was cut back by 4 bases and J by 2 bases. Germline V gene lookup returns CDR1 SQVTM and CDR2 ANQGSEA. The CDR3 totals 14 residues. The CDR3 nucleotides are TGCAGCGTTGGGGGGACAGGGCCAAACTATGGCTACACCTTC. Translation gives CSVGGTGPNYGYTF.

The chain couples TRBV6-1 to TRBJ1-2, with D perhaps matching TRBD1 (5 bases). Trimming removed 7 bases at V and 4 bases at J, with 13 bases between. Per germline, CDR1 MNHNS and CDR2 SASEGT. The CDR3 is made up of 13 amino acids. The CDR3 region is CASTPGRGYGYTF. CDR3 DNA: TGTGCCAGCACCCCGGGACGAGGCTATGGCTACACCTTC.

A remark on this clone: Other DNA sequences of this sample code for an identical CDR3. The genes are TRBV28 and TRBJ1-5; no definite D call. The V gene's germline CDR1 is MDHEN and CDR2 SYDVKM. V shed 5 bases and J shed 6 bases, with 14 bases lying between them. The CDR3 contains 14 residues. CDR3 loop: CASSLRGRFQPQHF. As DNA, the CDR3 is TGTGCCAGCAGTCTCCGGGGTCGGTTTCAGCCCCAGCATTTT.

The chain links TRBV4-1 to TRBJ2-1; 8 nucleotides line up with TRBD2. This CDR3 has 15 residues. Germline V gene lookup returns CDR1 MGHRA and CDR2 YSYEKL. Trimming removed 0 bases from V and 9 bases from J; junction bases left unmatched: 7. CDR3 in amino acids: CASSQEAGLVSEQFF. The CDR3 bases are TGCGCCAGCAGCCAAGAAGCGGGACTAGTTTCTGAGCAGTTCTTC.

J is TRBJ2-1 and V is TRBV7-6; 11 positions agree with TRBD1. CDR3 length: 17 amino acids. CDR1 SGHVS and CDR2 FNYEAQ come from the germline V gene. V gave up 3 bases and J gave up 4 bases; unmatched junction bases: 8. The CDR3 loop is CASSLSSGTGGYNEQFF. The CDR3 region has the DNA TGTGCCAGCAGCTTGTCTTCCGGGACAGGGGGATACAATGAGCAGTTCTTC.

In the case of this clone: Other DNA sequences in this sample translate to the same CDR3. The chain uses TRBV9 and TRBJ1-3; no clear D. V lost 2 bases and J lost 3, with 9 bases in between. Germline V lookup: CDR1 SGDLS, CDR2 YYNGEE. The CDR3 consists of 14 residues. The CDR3 DNA is TGTGCCAGCAGCGTTGTAGGGAGTGGAAACACCATATATTTT. Protein: CASSVVGSGNTIYF.

The V call is TRBV6-5, the J call TRBJ1-5; D call uncertain. Trimming left V 0 bases short and J 2 bases short, with 8 bases between. The CDR3 is 15 residues long. Looked up from germline, CDR1 is MNHEY and CDR2 is SVGAGI. The CDR3 DNA reads TGTGCCAGCAGTTACTCGGGAGAAGGCAATCAGCCCCAGCATTTT. This encodes CASSYSGEGNQPQHF.